This T cell receptor (beta chain) was sequenced during a study of T-cell reconstitution after alpha-beta-depleted transplantation in children. Findings of the study overall: Where some patients showed high TCRbeta diversity at day 60, it came from recipient T cells and thymic progenitors that had survived. Several hundred expanded graft clones reportedly supplied alpha-beta T cells about two months after transplant. Newly produced T cells mostly accounted for T-cell counts and diversity one year post-transplant.

In this sample, this clonotype turned up many times. What it recognizes is unknown. V lost 1 base, J lost 2 bases, and 4 bases stayed unmatched. From germline, CDR1 is LNHDA and CDR2 SQIVND (reference sequence). The CDR3 has 15 residues. A TCRbeta library incorporating unique molecular identifiers was prepared. TCRdb analysed the PCR reads with MiXCR anew, one entry per CDR3 protein. The sample has about 580,000 distinct CDR3 sequences; 23% are singletons. The source of this sequence is a boy younger than two who had a stem cell transplant for acute myeloid leukemia, so the T cells may come from the graft donor. This chain connects TRBV19 to TRBJ2-5, with 7 bases lining up with TRBD2. The sample was PBMCs, mostly from graft donor cells, taken 360 days after TCRalphabeta/CD19-depleted stem cell transplant. This CDR3 reads CASSIGAGIQETQYF. CDR3 nucleotide sequence: TGTGCCAGTAGTATAGGAGCGGGGATTCAAGAGACCCAGTACTTC. The variable domain in full, completed from reference TRBV19 and TRBJ2-5, reads DGGITQSPKYLFRKEGQNVTLSCEQNLNHDAMYWYRQDPGQGLRLIYYSQIVNDFQKGDIAEGYSVSREKKESFPLTVTSAQKNPTAFYLCASSIGAGIQETQYFGPGTRLLVL.